This T cell receptor beta chain was identified in a study of cytomegalovirus exposure and HLA in healthy donors. Study findings and constraints: In a later analysis, HLA-associated beta chains showed higher expansion and lower generation probabilities than comparable chains. In a later analysis, the majority of CMV-associated beta chains seemingly showed HLA restriction.

Germline V lookup: CDR1 SGDLS, CDR2 YYNGEE. Trimming pared 0 bases from V and 10 bases from J, leaving 17 bases between. This CDR3 comprises 16 residues. Everyone who donated was a healthy bone marrow donor. With regard to this clone: Its antigen is not identified.

In the PCR, 60 Vbeta and 13 Jbeta primers were used. The data were produced by immunoSEQ multiplex PCR, yet TCRdb's version contains in-frame clones alone and is incomplete. The sample yields about 160,000 clones, nearly 80% seen once. The clonotype comes from a woman aged 45-65 years in good health and CMV-seropositive. The sequenced material came from PBMCs. This chain connects TRBV9 to TRBJ1-6; TRBD1 is a possible D gene (6 bases). DNA for the CDR3: TGTGCCAGCAGCGTAGATCTGGGGGCGGTAGAATCACCCCTCCACTTT. Its translation is CASSVDLGAVESPLHF.